This T cell receptor beta chain was observed in a study of cytomegalovirus exposure and HLA in healthy donors. Both 60 Vbeta primers and 13 Jbeta primers went into the PCR. The repertoire was sequenced with immunoSEQ multiplex PCR; TCRdb's copy has only in-frame clones and lacks some. The sample carries roughly 190,000 clones, approximately 90% recorded once. Notes on the study in general: Later analysis identified a missense DCLRE1C variant that was linked to TCR beta V- and J-gene trimming. Productive rates of about 90% or about 30% were seen for most TCR beta V segments in an earlier analysis.

Notes on this clone: The antigen is not known.

CDR3 length equals 16 residues. J was trimmed by 3 bases and V by 5 bases; bases with no gene match: 7. Germline V gene sequence: CDR1 LNHNV, CDR2 YYDKDF (reference sequence). This receptor was obtained from a boy younger than 10 in good health and CMV-seronegative. The material sequenced was PBMCs. The chain recombines TRBV15 with TRBJ2-2; 9 positions match TRBD1. The CDR3 DNA is TGTGCCACCAGCTCCACGGGACAGGGTTACACCGGGGAGCTGTTTTTT. The encoded protein is CATSSTGQGYTGELFF.